The rows below give T cell receptor beta chains drawn from one sample of a study of human T cells and chemical hapten exposure. Each CDR3 protein gets one entry after TCRdb re-called the RACE reads with MiXCR. Counted here are about 40,000 distinct CDR3 sequences, about 11% occurring once; the ten biggest clones make up 5% to 6.5%. Sequenced here: whole blood, sampled in connection with sensitization to the hapten diphenylcyclopropenone (DPC). These receptors were collected from a man aged 25 to 40 with alopecia areata. Some clones in this sample may be carry-over from other donors' samples. Both conserved end residues are part of each CDR3. D genes are given only for firm matches. The size of a clone is reported for some rows only, either as once, few or many, or as a class for expanded clones.

V	size	J	D	DNA	CDR3
TRBV7-9	many	TRBJ2-1	-	TGTGCCAGCAGCCCATCCTCGTACAATGAGCAGTTCTTC	CASSPSSYNEQFF
TRBV6-4	many	TRBJ2-1	-	TGTGCCAGCAGTGACACTGGGGGCTCCTACAATGAGCAGTTCTTC	CASSDTGGSYNEQFF
TRBV9	many	TRBJ2-6	-	TGTGCCAGCAGCGTACCCTCATCCCCCTCTGGGGCCAACGTCCTGACTTTC	CASSVPSSPSGANVLTF
TRBV14	many	TRBJ2-7	-	TGTGCCAGCAGCCCCAGTGTTAATTACGAGCAGTACTTC	CASSPSVNYEQYF
TRBV28	few	TRBJ1-1	-	TGTGCCAGCAGCCCAACAGGGCTCACTGAAGCTTTCTTT	CASSPTGLTEAFF
TRBV12-3/TRBV12-4	-	TRBJ2-3	-	TGTGCCAGCTCCTTGGAGGGGCGGGCGCTAGGGGCAGATACGCAGTATTTT	CASSLEGRALGADTQYF
TRBV29-1	few	TRBJ2-4	TRBD1	TGCAGCGTTAAGAGGGACAGGTACTCCATAGGCAAAAACATTCAGTACTTC	CSVKRDRYSIGKNIQYF
TRBV2	many	TRBJ2-1	TRBD2	TGTGCCAGCAGTGAAGTTCGGCTAGCGGTCTACAATGAGCAGTTCTTC	CASSEVRLAVYNEQFF
TRBV29-1	few	TRBJ1-1	-	TGCAGCGTTTCACAGGCGCGGACGAACACTGAAGCTTTCTTT	CSVSQARTNTEAFF
TRBV27	-	TRBJ1-4	-	TGTGCCAGCAGTTTGGAACAGAATGAAAAACTGTTTTTT	CASSLEQNEKLFF
TRBV7-2	many	TRBJ1-3	-	TGTGCCAGCAGCTTAGGACAGCCTCGCTCTGGAAACACCATATATTTT	CASSLGQPRSGNTIYF
TRBV4-1	few	TRBJ1-4	TRBD1	TGCGCCAGCAGCCCCCTCGACGGGACAGGGAATGAAAAACTGTTTTTT	CASSPLDGTGNEKLFF
TRBV4-3	many	TRBJ2-1	-	TGCGCCAGCAGCTCAGAGTTCGCTGAGCAGTTCTTC	CASSSEFAEQFF
TRBV30	few	TRBJ2-3	TRBD2	TGTGCCTGGACCCTGGGACTAGGGATCACAGATACGCAGTATTTT	CAWTLGLGITDTQYF
TRBV20-1	-	TRBJ1-5	-	TGCAGTGCTACAACAGGGCTCAATCAGCCCCAGCATTTT	CSATTGLNQPQHF
TRBV20-1	-	TRBJ1-6	-	TGCAGTGCTCGGCAGAGCTCACCCCTCCACTTT	CSARQSSPLHF
TRBV20-1	few	TRBJ2-3	TRBD2	TGCAGTGCTAGAGGCCTAGCGGGGGATGCAGATACGCAGTATTTT	CSARGLAGDADTQYF
TRBV28	-	TRBJ1-2	-	TGTGCCAGCAGTCGGGCCGACACCAATGGCTACACCTTC	CASSRADTNGYTF
TRBV28	-	TRBJ2-2	TRBD1	TGTGCCAGCAGTTTATTGGGGACAGGAGGTACCGGGGAGCTGTTTTTT	CASSLLGTGGTGELFF